The entry below gives a single T cell receptor (beta chain) sequence along with its context. This sample was included in a study of immune characterization of retroperitoneal liposarcoma. TCRdb re-called the PCR reads through MiXCR, storing one row per CDR3 protein. The top ten clones hold roughly 7.3% of a sample with about 19,000 distinct CDR3 sequences, 37% of them seen once. Germline-derived CDR1 and CDR2 are MNHNS and SASEGT. The CDR3 is 12 residues long. The V and J ends lost 8 bases and 6 bases respectively, with 13 bases between them. The chain uses TRBV6-1 and TRBJ1-1; unclear D gene. Sequencing input: blood. The clonotype originates from a male donor with retroperitoneal liposarcoma. In DNA, the CDR3 is TGTGCCAGCGGAGCCGGCGAGGCTGAAGCTTTCTTT. Its translation: CASGAGEAEAFF.